This TCR beta chain was observed in a study of T-cell memory formation after mild COVID-19. Study-level information: TCR clusters mostly belonged to single donors. The study's findings and limits: Clones contracting day 15 to 85 were balanced CD4/CD8; later expanders leaned CD4+. Cross-reactive memory apparently joined, as some responding clones appeared in pre-infection memory.

The CDR3 totals 13 residues. CDR1 LGHDT and CDR2 YNNKEL come from the germline V gene (reference sequence). The V end was cut by 8 bases, the J end by 5 bases, with 13 bases between. In TCRdb, the 5' RACE reads were re-called with MiXCR into one record per CDR3 protein. The repertoire holds roughly 500,000 distinct CDR3 sequences, with roughly 21% as singletons. In this sample, this clonotype turned up a few times. The antigen is not known. Material for sequencing was PBMCs or a T cell subset sorted from them (not recorded which). The clonotype originates from an adult woman who had mild COVID-19 (a few samples of this study predate the infection). Cell type and time point are not known. The rearrangement joins TRBV3-1 to TRBJ2-1; D gene uncertain. CDR3 coding DNA: TGTGCCAGCGGGCTCTCTAACAACAATGAGCAGTTCTTC. It encodes CASGLSNNNEQFF.